Shown below are 30 T cell receptor beta chains from a single sample sequenced in a study of T cell responses to AZD1222 COVID-19 vaccine. Measured with immunoSEQ multiplex PCR; TCRdb has only the in-frame clones, and not every one. The table has about 150,000 clones, around 91% seen once. The specimen comprised peripheral blood, sampled on day 0 of AZD1222 vaccination. Every receptor here comes from an adult in good health.

In its sample, this clone was seen a few times. CDR3 in DNA: TGTGCCAGTAGCTACTTGAACACCGGGGAGCTGTTTTTT. It is translated as CASSYLNTGELFF. V and J are TRBV19 and TRBJ2-2; D is unclear. CDR3 size: 13 residues. V dropped 6 bases and J dropped 1 base, with 6 bases sitting between them. Germline CDR1 LNHDA, CDR2 SQIVND (reference sequence).

The chain is built from TRBV6-6 and TRBJ1-6; D is possibly TRBD1 (6 bases). CDR1 is MNHNY, CDR2 SVGAGI, per germline (reference sequence). V lost 6 bases and J lost 10, with 22 bases in between. CDR3 size: 16 residues. In DNA form, the CDR3 reads TGTGCCAGCAGCCGACAGGTTAAGTTGAGTGGGTCACCCCTCCACTTT. Translation gives CASSRQVKLSGSPLHF.

This sequence joins TRBV7-9 and TRBJ2-6, with D hard to call. Deletions cut 5 bases from V and 1 base from J, with 9 bases between. The CDR3 has 15 residues. Germline loops: CDR1 SEHNR, CDR2 FQNEAQ (reference sequence). The CDR3 DNA reads TGTGCCAGCAGCACTTCTGAGTCTGGGGCCAACGTCCTGACTTTC. It codes for CASSTSESGANVLTF.

This clone was counted a single time. V usage is TRBV7-2 and J usage is TRBJ1-1, with D possibly being TRBD1 (5 bases). From germline, CDR1 is SGHTA and CDR2 FQGNSA. The CDR3 has 14 amino acids. Trimming cost V 5 bases and J 1 base, with 11 bases left between them. The CDR3 DNA reads as TGTGCCAGCAGCCTCAACGGACAGAACACTGAAGCTTTCTTT. Translation gives CASSLNGQNTEAFF.

This chain uses TRBV4-1 with TRBJ2-3; TRBD2 aligns across 10 bases. The germline CDR1 and CDR2 sequences are MGHRA and YSYEKL. This CDR3 region has 16 residues. V shed 0 bases, J shed 3 bases, and the junction held 3 bases outside the gene matches. For the CDR3, the DNA is TGCGCCAGCAGCCAAGAAAGCGGGAGGGAGACAGATACGCAGTATTTT. Amino acids: CASSQESGRETDTQYF.

As regards this clone: Germline and junction disagree at one end, which may indicate a read error. The chain is built from TRBV7-7 and TRBJ2-5; 7 bases map to TRBD1. The length of the CDR3 is 13 residues. Germline CDR1 is SSHAT and CDR2 is FNYEAQ (reference sequence). The CDR3 DNA sequence: TGTGCTAGCAGGCCAACAGGGGTAGAGACCCAGTACTTC. Translated, it gives CASRPTGVETQYF.

The V and J genes are TRBV4-2 and TRBJ2-1, with 10 bases fitting TRBD2. Trimming removed 4 bases from V and 4 bases from J; junction bases left unmatched: 7. This CDR3 is 16 amino acids long. Germline CDR1 and CDR2: LGHNA and YNFKEQ. The DNA of the CDR3 is TGTGCCAGCAGCCTGGAGACTAGCGGGTTTTACAATGAGCAGTTCTTC. Residues: CASSLETSGFYNEQFF.

V gene TRBV7-9 combines with J gene TRBJ2-1; the match to TRBD2 covers 12 bases. CDR1 and CDR2 from the germline V gene are SEHNR and FQNEAQ (reference sequence). V gave up 6 bases and J gave up 1 base; unmatched junction bases: 4. The CDR3 spans 16 residues. CDR3: CASSPTSGRSYNEQFF. The CDR3 bases are TGTGCCAGCAGTCCAACTAGCGGGAGGTCCTACAATGAGCAGTTCTTC.

This clone was recorded once. The V call is TRBV6-1, the J call TRBJ2-2; 7 nucleotides match TRBD2. V lost 0 bases and J lost 5; bases outside the gene matches: 6. Germline lookup yields CDR1 MNHNS and CDR2 SASEGT. The CDR3 has 16 residues. The DNA for the CDR3 is TGTGCCAGCAGTGAAGCCGCGGGAGTCCTAACCGGGGAGCTGTTTTTT. As protein: CASSEAAGVLTGELFF.

The chain recombines TRBV29-1 with TRBJ2-1; 12 positions match TRBD2. The germline V gene encodes CDR1 SQVTM and CDR2 ANQGSEA. The CDR3 totals 14 residues. With 6 bases clipped from V and 4 bases from J, the junction kept 4 bases outside the gene matches. DNA of the CDR3: TGCAGCGTCTCTACTAGCGGGAGGTACAATGAGCAGTTCTTC. Protein product: CSVSTSGRYNEQFF.

This clone was seen once. The chain joins TRBV5-6 to TRBJ2-7; 11 bases match TRBD2. Germline V gives CDR1 SGHDT, CDR2 YYEEEE. V lost 4 bases to trimming and J lost 3 bases; unmatched junction nucleotides: 12. The CDR3 runs 17 residues. For the CDR3, the DNA is TGTGCCAGCAGCGCCGTCGGACAGGGACTAGCGGTCTACGAGCAGTACTTC. Protein sequence: CASSAVGQGLAVYEQYF.

This clone has just one count. The chain joins TRBV4-1 to TRBJ2-1; 10 bases map to TRBD2. V lost 0 bases and J lost 10; bases outside the gene matches: 15. This CDR3 spans 18 amino acids. Germline lookup yields CDR1 MGHRA and CDR2 YSYEKL. The CDR3 sequence is CASSQEILGLAGVGEQFF. CDR3 DNA: TGCGCCAGCAGCCAAGAAATTTTGGGGCTAGCGGGAGTCGGGGAGCAGTTCTTC.

The chain carries TRBV7-3 and TRBJ2-3; 8 nucleotides align to TRBD2. V gave up 4 bases and J gave up 2 bases; unmatched junction bases: 14. The CDR3 has 18 amino acids. CDR1 and CDR2 (germline): SGHTA, FQGTGA. CDR3 region: CASSSEGIAGQLTDTQYF. In DNA, the CDR3 is TGTGCCAGCAGCTCAGAGGGGATAGCGGGACAACTCACAGATACGCAGTATTTT.

V gene TRBV4-3 combines with J gene TRBJ2-1, with 7 bases fitting TRBD2. The V gene's germline CDR1 is LGHNA and CDR2 YSLEER. The CDR3 covers 15 residues. Trimming took 2 bases from V and 7 from J; bases not matched to a gene: 8. The CDR3 here is CASSQQRLAVNEQFF. CDR3 bases: TGCGCCAGCAGCCAACAACGCCTAGCGGTGAATGAGCAGTTCTTC.

J is TRBJ2-1 and V is TRBV7-2; 7 bases agree with TRBD2. Trimming at V came to 1 base and at J to 3 bases, leaving 6 bases not matched to a gene. Germline CDR1 reads SGHTA; CDR2 reads FQGNSA. CDR3 length: 16 residues. The CDR3 DNA follows: TGTGCCAGCAGCTTAGTATCTAGCGGTTACTACAATGAGCAGTTCTTC. The encoded protein is CASSLVSSGYYNEQFF. Complete variable domain (other parts from reference TRBV7-2 and TRBJ2-1): GAGVSQSPSNKVTEKGKDVELRCDPISGHTALYWYRQSLGQGLEFLIYFQGNSAPDKSGLPSDRFSAERTGGSVSTLTIQRTQQEDSAVYLCASSLVSSGYYNEQFFGPGTRLTVL.

The chain joins TRBV5-1 to TRBJ2-2; D uncertain. Trimming stripped 3 bases from V and 3 bases from J, with 18 bases between. This CDR3 region has 17 residues. Germline V gene lookup returns CDR1 SGHRS and CDR2 YFSETQ. This CDR3 reads CASSSLTPTKYTGELFF. CDR3 bases: TGCGCCAGCAGCTCCCTTACGCCGACAAAATACACCGGGGAGCTGTTTTTT.

V and J are TRBV16 and TRBJ2-7, with 8 bases lining up with TRBD1. CDR3 length: 18 residues. Per germline, CDR1 KGHSY and CDR2 FQNENV. Trimming took 7 bases from V and 4 from J; bases not matched to a gene: 21. CDR3 in amino acids: CASTRSRGLGFSSYEQYF. CDR3 in DNA: TGTGCCAGCACGCGTAGCAGGGGGCTAGGTTTCTCTTCTTACGAGCAGTACTTC. The entire variable domain, with the rest obtained from reference TRBV16 and TRBJ2-7, is as follows: GEEVAQTPKHLVRGEGQKAKLYCAPIKGHSYVFWYQQVLKNEFKFLISFQNENVFDETGMPKERFSAKCLPNSPCSLEIQATKLEDSAVYFCASTRSRGLGFSSYEQYFGPGTRLTVT.

The CDR3 DNA reads TGTGCCAGCAGCCAACAAGGCGAGGAAAAACTGTTTTTT. This encodes CASSQQGEEKLFF. The genes are TRBV28 and TRBJ1-4; D is ambiguous. Germline V CDR1 and CDR2: MDHEN, SYDVKM. Trimming took off 6 bases at V and 8 bases at J, with 13 bases between the two ends. The CDR3 contains 13 residues.

V gene TRBV5-1 combines with J gene TRBJ1-6, with TRBD1 identical over 7 bases. Per the germline V gene, CDR1 is SGHRS and CDR2 is YFSETQ. This CDR3 comprises 15 residues. V lost 4 bases, J lost 2 bases, and 3 bases stayed unmatched. This chain's CDR3 is CASSKGATYNSPLHF. The CDR3 DNA follows: TGCGCCAGCAGCAAGGGGGCGACCTATAATTCACCCCTCCACTTT.

The rearrangement uses TRBV6-5 and TRBJ2-1; TRBD2 agrees at 12 bases. CDR3 length: 16 amino acids. Trimming at V came to 4 bases and at J to 5 bases, leaving 6 bases not matched to a gene. The germline V gene encodes CDR1 MNHEY and CDR2 SVGAGI. CDR3 in amino acids: CASSFSRTSGNNEQFF. CDR3 DNA: TGTGCCAGCAGTTTCTCTCGGACTAGCGGGAACAATGAGCAGTTCTTC.

CDR3 bases: TGTGCCAGCAGCTTATGGGGACTAGCGGGAGGGTCTGGGGCCAACGTCCTGACTTTC. Protein product: CASSLWGLAGGSGANVLTF. V usage is TRBV7-3 and J usage is TRBJ2-6; 16 bases are a match to TRBD2. CDR1 SGHTA and CDR2 FQGTGA come from the germline V gene. The CDR3 is 19 amino acids. V shed 2 bases, J shed 1 base, and the junction held 2 bases outside the gene matches. Variable domain in full (rest from reference TRBV7-3 and TRBJ2-6): GAGVSQTPSNKVTEKGKYVELRCDPISGHTALYWYRQSLGQGPEFLIYFQGTGAADDSGLPNDRFFAVRPEGSVSTLKIQRTERGDSAVYLCASSLWGLAGGSGANVLTFGAGSRLTVL.

The V gene is TRBV9, the J gene TRBJ1-6; 7 nucleotides line up with TRBD1. The V and J ends lost 3 bases and 9 bases, in that order; junction bases with no gene match: 3. The CDR3 has 13 residues. CDR1 SGDLS and CDR2 YYNGEE come from the germline V gene. CDR3 sequence: CASSAGQLSPLHF. The CDR3, as DNA: TGTGCCAGCAGCGCGGGACAGCTTTCACCCCTCCACTTT.

This chain connects TRBV28 to TRBJ1-5, with D possibly being TRBD1 (6 bases). The V end was cut by 2 bases, the J end by 2 bases, with 7 bases between. CDR1 and CDR2 (germline): MDHEN, SYDVKM. This CDR3 is 14 amino acids long. The CDR3 DNA reads as TGTGCCAGCAGTTTAAGACAGGGCAATCAGCCCCAGCATTTT. Protein product: CASSLRQGNQPQHF. The full variable domain, rest sourced from reference TRBV28 and TRBJ1-5, is DVKVTQSSRYLVKRTGEKVFLECVQDMDHENMFWYRQDPGLGLRLIYFSYDVKMKEKGDIPEGYSVSREKKERFSLILESASTNQTSMYLCASSLRQGNQPQHFGDGTRLSIL.

This chain links TRBV9 with TRBJ2-4, with 9 bases that match TRBD1. CDR3 size: 15 residues. The trim removed 4 bases at V and 8 bases at J, leaving 10 bases unmatched. CDR1 is SGDLS, CDR2 YYNGEE, per germline. The CDR3 nucleotides are TGTGCCAGCAGCCAAAACCCGGGACAGGGATACATTCAGTACTTC. This encodes CASSQNPGQGYIQYF.

This sequence joins TRBV3-1 (or the pseudogene TRBV3-2) and TRBJ1-6, with no clear D. Per germline, CDR1 LGHDT and CDR2 YNNKEL (reference sequence). The CDR3 has 12 amino acids. Trimming removed 0 bases from V and 8 bases from J, with 2 bases in between. In nucleotides, the CDR3 is TGTGCCAGCAGCCAAGACTATTCACCCCTCCACTTT. This translates into CASSQDYSPLHF.

The J gene is TRBJ2-7, the V gene TRBV6-2 or TRBV6-3; 9 bases match TRBD2. The germline CDR1 and CDR2 sequences are MNHEY and SVGEGT. The CDR3 sequence is 13 residues long. V dropped 6 bases and J dropped 5; count of bases not matched to a gene: 5. CDR3 DNA: TGTGCCAGCAGCCTAGCGGGACACAACGAGCAGTACTTC. Protein sequence: CASSLAGHNEQYF.

The chain recombines TRBV21-1 with TRBJ2-5; the D call in the table, TRBD2, was not verified against the DNA. TRBV21-1 is given as a pseudogene. This CDR3 is built from 15 residues. CDR3 DNA sequence: TGTGCCAGCAGCAGTAGGGCGGGCGAAGAAGAGACCCAGTACTTC. Translation gives CASSSRAGEEETQYF.

The CDR3 reads CASSQGTDVGRWDGYTF. The CDR3 DNA is TGCGCCAGCAGCCAAGGGACAGACGTGGGGCGCTGGGATGGCTACACCTTC. The rearrangement joins TRBV4-3 to TRBJ1-2, with a weak D call TRBD1 (6 bases). This CDR3 has 17 residues. V lost 1 base and J 6 bases, leaving 21 bases between the germline ends. Germline V gene sequence: CDR1 LGHNA, CDR2 YSLEER.

Here the CDR3 reads CASSRAGVLSYEQYF. CDR3 DNA: TGTGCCAGCAGCAGGGCTGGGGTTCTGTCCTACGAGCAGTACTTC. The V call is TRBV13, the J call TRBJ2-7; D gene unclear. CDR1 is PRHDT and CDR2 is FYEKMQ in the germline V gene (reference sequence). This CDR3 has 15 amino acids. Trimming cost V 5 bases and J 1 base, with 15 bases left between them.

This clone appeared a few times. The V gene is TRBV2, the J gene TRBJ1-2; D remains unclear. The length of the CDR3 is 13 residues. From germline, CDR1 is SNHLY and CDR2 FYNNEI. The V gene lost 3 bases and the J gene lost 4 bases, with 9 bases spanning the gap. The CDR3 DNA reads as TGTGCCAGCAGTGAGTCACCGAGCTATGGCTACACCTTC. The encoded protein is CASSESPSYGYTF.